Listed here is a single T cell receptor beta chain. Using immunoSEQ multiplex PCR, the repertoire was profiled, and TCRdb retains in-frame clones only, with some absent. The repertoire holds about 250,000 clones, 80% to 95% seen once, with over 0.65% in the top ten. These data originate in a study of blood T cell repertoires in COVID-19. About the study: Samples representing acute and convalescent COVID-19 were sourced from the United States, Italy and Spain. Sample material is recorded as cDNA or gDNA derived from T cells, B-cell-depleted T cells, or PBMCs.

CDR1 SGHRS and CDR2 YFSETQ come from the germline V gene. The CDR3 has 16 residues. Deletions cut 0 bases from V and 4 bases from J, with 11 bases between. This sequence originates from a man aged 25-45 years with COVID-19, enrolled during active disease. The genes are TRBV5-1 and TRBJ1-6; maybe TRBD1 (6 bases). Sequenced sample: peripheral blood. CDR3 amino acids: CASSLAGERYNSPLHF. The CDR3 DNA is TGCGCCAGCAGCTTGGCAGGGGAGAGGTATAATTCACCCCTCCACTTT.